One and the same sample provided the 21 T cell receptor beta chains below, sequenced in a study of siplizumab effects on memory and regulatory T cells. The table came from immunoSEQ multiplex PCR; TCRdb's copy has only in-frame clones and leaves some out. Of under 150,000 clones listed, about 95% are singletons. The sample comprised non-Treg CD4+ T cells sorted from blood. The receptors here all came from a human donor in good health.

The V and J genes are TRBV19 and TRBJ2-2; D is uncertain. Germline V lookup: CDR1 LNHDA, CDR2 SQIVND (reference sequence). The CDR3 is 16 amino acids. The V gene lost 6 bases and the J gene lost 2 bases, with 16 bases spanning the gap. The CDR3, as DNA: TGTGCCAGTAGCCGACAAACGGCAGGAAACACCGGGGAGCTGTTTTTT. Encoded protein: CASSRQTAGNTGELFF. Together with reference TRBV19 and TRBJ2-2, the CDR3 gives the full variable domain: DGGITQSPKYLFRKEGQNVTLSCEQNLNHDAMYWYRQDPGQGLRLIYYSQIVNDFQKGDIAEGYSVSREKKESFPLTVTSAQKNPTAFYLCASSRQTAGNTGELFFGEGSRLTVL.

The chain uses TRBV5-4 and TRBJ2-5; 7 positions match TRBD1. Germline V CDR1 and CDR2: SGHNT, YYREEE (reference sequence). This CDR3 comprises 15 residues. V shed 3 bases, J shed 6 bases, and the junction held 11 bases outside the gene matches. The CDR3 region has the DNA TGTGCCAGCAGCTACCTGACAGGGACGGGTAAGACCCAGTACTTC. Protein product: CASSYLTGTGKTQYF.

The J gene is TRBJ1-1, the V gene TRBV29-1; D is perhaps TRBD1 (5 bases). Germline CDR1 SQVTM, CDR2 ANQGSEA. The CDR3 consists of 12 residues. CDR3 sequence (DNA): TGCACCTATAACCGGGGGGACACTGAAGCTTTCTTT. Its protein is CTYNRGDTEAFF.

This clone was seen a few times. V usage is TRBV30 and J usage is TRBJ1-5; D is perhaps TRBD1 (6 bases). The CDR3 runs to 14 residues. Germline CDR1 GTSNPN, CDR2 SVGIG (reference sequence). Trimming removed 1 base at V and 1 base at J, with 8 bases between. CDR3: CAWSEGESNQPQHF. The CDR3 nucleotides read TGTGCCTGGAGTGAGGGGGAGAGCAATCAGCCCCAGCATTTT.

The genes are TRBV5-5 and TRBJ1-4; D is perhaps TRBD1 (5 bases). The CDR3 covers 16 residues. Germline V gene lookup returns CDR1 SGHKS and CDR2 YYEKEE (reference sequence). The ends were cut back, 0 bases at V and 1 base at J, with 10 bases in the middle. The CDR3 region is CASSLDRGLTNEKLFF. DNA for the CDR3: TGTGCCAGCAGCTTGGATCGGGGACTAACTAATGAAAAACTGTTTTTT.

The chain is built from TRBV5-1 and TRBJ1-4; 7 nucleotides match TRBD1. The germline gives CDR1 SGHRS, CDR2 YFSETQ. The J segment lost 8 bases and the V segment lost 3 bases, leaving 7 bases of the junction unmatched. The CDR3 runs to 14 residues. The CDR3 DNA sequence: TGCGCCAGCAGCTCTACAGGGGATAGGGAAAAACTGTTTTTT. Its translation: CASSSTGDREKLFF.

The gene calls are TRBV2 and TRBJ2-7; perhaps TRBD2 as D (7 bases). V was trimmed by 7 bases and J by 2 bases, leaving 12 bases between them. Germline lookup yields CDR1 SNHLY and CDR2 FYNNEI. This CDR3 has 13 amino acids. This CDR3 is CASKGGGAYEQYF. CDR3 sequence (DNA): TGTGCCAGCAAGGGGGGGGGTGCCTACGAGCAGTACTTC.

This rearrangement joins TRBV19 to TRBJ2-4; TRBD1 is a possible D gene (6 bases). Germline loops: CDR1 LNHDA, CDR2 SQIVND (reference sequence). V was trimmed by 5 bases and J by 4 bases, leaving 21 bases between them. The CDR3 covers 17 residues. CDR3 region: CASSPRPPLTGKNIQYF. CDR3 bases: TGTGCCAGTAGTCCTCGCCCCCCCCTCACAGGGAAAAACATTCAGTACTTC.

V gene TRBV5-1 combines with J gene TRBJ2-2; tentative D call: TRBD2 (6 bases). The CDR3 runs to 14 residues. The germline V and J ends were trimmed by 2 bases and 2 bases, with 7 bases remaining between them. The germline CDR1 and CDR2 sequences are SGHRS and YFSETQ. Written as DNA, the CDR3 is TGCGCCAGCAGCTTAGGGACTAACACCGGGGAGCTGTTTTTT. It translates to CASSLGTNTGELFF.

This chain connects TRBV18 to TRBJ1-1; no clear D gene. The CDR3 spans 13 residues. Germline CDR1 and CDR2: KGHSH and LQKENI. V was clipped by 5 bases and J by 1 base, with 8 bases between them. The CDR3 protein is CASSGRPNTEAFF. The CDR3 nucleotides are TGTGCCAGCTCAGGGAGACCGAACACTGAAGCTTTCTTT.

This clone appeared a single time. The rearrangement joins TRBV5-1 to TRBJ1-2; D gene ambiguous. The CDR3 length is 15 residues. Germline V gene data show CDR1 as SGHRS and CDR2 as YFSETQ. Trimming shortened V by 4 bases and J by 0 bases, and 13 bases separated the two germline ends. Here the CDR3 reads CASSQWTGTNYGYTF. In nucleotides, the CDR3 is TGCGCCAGCAGCCAATGGACCGGAACTAACTATGGCTACACCTTC.

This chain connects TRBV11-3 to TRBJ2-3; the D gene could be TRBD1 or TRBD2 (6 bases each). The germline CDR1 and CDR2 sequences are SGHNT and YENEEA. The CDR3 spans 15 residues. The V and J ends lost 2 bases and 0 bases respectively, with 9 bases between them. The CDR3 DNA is TGTGCCAGCAGCTTAACGGGGGCGAGCACAGATACGCAGTATTTT. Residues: CASSLTGASTDTQYF.

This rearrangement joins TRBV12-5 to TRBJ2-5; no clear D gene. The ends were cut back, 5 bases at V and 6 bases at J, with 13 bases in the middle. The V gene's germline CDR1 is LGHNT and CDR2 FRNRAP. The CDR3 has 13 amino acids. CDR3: CASGGQHQQTQYF. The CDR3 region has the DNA TGTGCTAGTGGTGGCCAGCATCAACAGACCCAGTACTTC.

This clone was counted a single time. CDR3 protein: CASSSDRNTGELFF. Here the CDR3 DNA reads TGTGCCAGCAGCTCGGACAGGAACACCGGGGAGCTGTTTTTT. V gene TRBV11-2 combines with J gene TRBJ2-2; tentatively, D is TRBD1 (6 bases). This CDR3 contains 14 residues. The germline V gene has CDR1 SGHAT and CDR2 FQNNGV. Deletions cut 4 bases from V and 1 base from J, with 7 bases between.

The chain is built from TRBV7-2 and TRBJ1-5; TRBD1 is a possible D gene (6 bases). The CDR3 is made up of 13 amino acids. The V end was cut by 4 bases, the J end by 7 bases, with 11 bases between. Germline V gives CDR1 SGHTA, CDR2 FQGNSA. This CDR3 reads CASSSQGWQPQHF. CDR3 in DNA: TGTGCCAGCAGCTCACAGGGATGGCAGCCCCAGCATTTT.

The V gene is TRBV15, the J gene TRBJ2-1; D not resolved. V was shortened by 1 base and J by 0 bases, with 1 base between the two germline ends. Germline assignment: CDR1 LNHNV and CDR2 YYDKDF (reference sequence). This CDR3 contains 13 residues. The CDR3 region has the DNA TGTGCCACCAGCAGAGGCTCCTACAATGAGCAGTTCTTC. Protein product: CATSRGSYNEQFF.

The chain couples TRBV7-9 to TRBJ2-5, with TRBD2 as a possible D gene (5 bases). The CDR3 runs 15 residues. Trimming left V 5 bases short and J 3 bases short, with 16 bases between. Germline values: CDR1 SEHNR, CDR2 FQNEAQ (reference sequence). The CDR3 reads CASSLRLETKETQYF. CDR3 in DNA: TGTGCCAGCAGCCTCCGCCTGGAGACTAAAGAGACCCAGTACTTC.

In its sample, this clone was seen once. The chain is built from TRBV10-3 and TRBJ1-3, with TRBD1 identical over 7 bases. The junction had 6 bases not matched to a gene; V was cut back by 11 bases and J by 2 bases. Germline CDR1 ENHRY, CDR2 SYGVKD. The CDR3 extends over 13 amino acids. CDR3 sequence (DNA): TGTGCCGTGACCGGACAGGCTGGAAACACCATATATTTT. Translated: CAVTGQAGNTIYF.

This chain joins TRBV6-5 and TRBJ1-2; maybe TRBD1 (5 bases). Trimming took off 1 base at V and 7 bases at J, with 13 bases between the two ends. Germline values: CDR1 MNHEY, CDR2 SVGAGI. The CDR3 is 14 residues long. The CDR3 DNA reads TGTGCCAGCAGTTACTTGGGCGGGGCCAGTGGCTACACCTTC. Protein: CASSYLGGASGYTF.

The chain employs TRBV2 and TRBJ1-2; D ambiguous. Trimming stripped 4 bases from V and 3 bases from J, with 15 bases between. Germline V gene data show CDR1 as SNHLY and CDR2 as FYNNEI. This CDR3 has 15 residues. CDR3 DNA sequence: TGTGCCAGCAGTGGGGATCCACCCCGTCACTATGGCTACACCTTC. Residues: CASSGDPPRHYGYTF.

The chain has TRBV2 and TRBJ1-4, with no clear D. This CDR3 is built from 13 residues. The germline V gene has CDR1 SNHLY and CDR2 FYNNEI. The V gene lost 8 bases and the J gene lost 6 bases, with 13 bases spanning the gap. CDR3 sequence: CASGRAGDEKLFF. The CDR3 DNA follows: TGTGCCAGCGGAAGGGCCGGGGATGAAAAACTGTTTTTT.